Following are 20 T cell receptor beta chains from one sample sequenced in a study of cytomegalovirus exposure and HLA in healthy donors. The PCR ran on 60 Vbeta and 13 Jbeta primers. The table came from immunoSEQ multiplex PCR; TCRdb's copy has only in-frame clones and leaves some out. The sample contains 150,000 to 180,000 clones, more than 70% of which appear only once. The sample comprised PBMCs. These receptors were collected from a woman between 35 and 50 years old in good health and CMV-seropositive.

The rearrangement joins TRBV30 to TRBJ2-1, with TRBD2 matching 10 bases. CDR3 length: 13 residues. Germline CDR1 reads GTSNPN; CDR2 reads SVGIG (reference sequence). Unmatched junction bases numbered 4, after V lost 4 bases and J lost 7 bases. CDR3 amino acids: CAWNLAGANEQFF. As DNA, the CDR3 is TGTGCCTGGAACCTAGCGGGAGCTAATGAGCAGTTCTTC.

V gene TRBV10-1 combines with J gene TRBJ2-2, with D uncertain. Trimming left V 4 bases short and J 2 bases short, with 8 bases between. Germline V lookup: CDR1 WNHNN, CDR2 SYGVQD (reference sequence). The CDR3 sequence is 14 residues long. CDR3 sequence: CASSGQPNTGELFF. For the CDR3, the DNA is TGCGCCAGCAGTGGACAACCAAACACCGGGGAGCTGTTTTTT.

The chain links TRBV10-3 to TRBJ1-3; D is uncertain. The CDR3 contains 12 residues. CDR1 and CDR2 (germline): ENHRY, SYGVKD. Between the trimmed V and J ends, which lost 11 bases and 2 bases, there was a span of 10 bases. Here the CDR3 DNA reads TGTGCCGTCTCCCGGGCTGGAAACACCATATATTTT. Encoded protein: CAVSRAGNTIYF.

This chain links TRBV5-6 with TRBJ2-1; D perhaps matches TRBD2 (5 bases). The CDR3 loop spans 14 amino acids. Trimming took off 4 bases at V and 9 bases at J, with 17 bases between the two ends. Germline V gene sequence: CDR1 SGHDT, CDR2 YYEEEE. The CDR3, as DNA: TGTGCCAGCAGCCCGGGGTTCACGTCTAGTGAGCAGTTCTTC. It codes for CASSPGFTSSEQFF.

The rearrangement links TRBV5-1 to TRBJ1-2; 8 nucleotides agree with TRBD1. Germline CDR1 and CDR2: SGHRS and YFSETQ. The V and J ends lost 4 bases and 4 bases, in that order; junction bases with no gene match: 6. This CDR3 is 14 amino acids long. The CDR3 DNA sequence: TGCGCCAGCAGCATAACCGGGACAGGCTATGGCTACACCTTC. Encoded protein: CASSITGTGYGYTF.

J is TRBJ2-7 and V is TRBV28, with 8 nucleotides matching TRBD1. The CDR3 runs to 14 residues. The V gene end was trimmed by 6 bases and the J gene end by 2 bases; junction bases not matched to a gene: 6. Germline V gives CDR1 MDHEN, CDR2 SYDVKM. CDR3 sequence (DNA): TGTGCCAGCAGGCTGACAGGGGTAGCCTACGAGCAGTACTTC. It is translated as CASRLTGVAYEQYF.

Here the CDR3 reads CASSPQRVNYNEQFF. The DNA of the CDR3 is TGTGCCAGCTCACCTCAGCGGGTTAACTACAATGAGCAGTTCTTC. The chain recombines TRBV18 with TRBJ2-1, with D maybe TRBD2 (6 bases). CDR1 KGHSH and CDR2 LQKENI come from the germline V gene. This CDR3 region has 15 residues. The V end was cut by 3 bases, the J end by 3 bases, with 12 bases between.

The genes are TRBV18 and TRBJ2-3; D may be TRBD1 (5 bases). Germline CDR1 and CDR2: KGHSH and LQKENI. CDR3 length equals 14 residues. V was cut by 4 bases and J by 2 bases, with 10 bases left in between. This CDR3 reads CASSLSGFTDTQYF. CDR3 DNA: TGTGCCAGCTCACTATCAGGGTTCACAGATACGCAGTATTTT.

V usage is TRBV15 and J usage is TRBJ1-1; 9 nucleotides line up with TRBD1. The germline V gene has CDR1 LNHNV and CDR2 YYDKDF (reference sequence). The CDR3 is made up of 14 amino acids. V shed 5 bases, J shed 6 bases, and the junction held 7 bases outside the gene matches. Here the CDR3 reads CATSARDRVSEAFF. The CDR3 DNA sequence: TGTGCCACCAGCGCCAGGGACAGGGTATCTGAAGCTTTCTTT. Based on the CDR3 plus reference TRBV15 and TRBJ1-1, the full variable domain is DAMVIQNPRYQVTQFGKPVTLSCSQTLNHNVMYWYQQKSSQAPKLLFHYYDKDFNNEADTPDNFQSRRPNTSFCFLDIRSPGLGDTAMYLCATSARDRVSEAFFGQGTRLTVV.

The sample holds one count of this clone. V is TRBV7-2 and J is TRBJ2-7; TRBD2 agrees at 15 bases. CDR1 and CDR2 from the germline V gene are SGHTA and FQGNSA. Losses at the gene ends were 3 bases for V and 7 bases for J; bases not matched to a gene: 4. This CDR3 has 15 residues. CDR3: CASSFRTSGRVEQYF. Here the CDR3 DNA reads TGTGCCAGCAGCTTCCGGACTAGCGGGAGGGTTGAGCAGTACTTC.

The chain employs TRBV5-1 and TRBJ2-1; 11 positions match TRBD2. Germline V gives CDR1 SGHRS, CDR2 YFSETQ. Unmatched junction bases numbered 13, after V lost 1 base and J lost 4 bases. This CDR3 region has 19 residues. CDR3 sequence: CASSLWGLADLSGYNEQFF. CDR3 DNA: TGCGCCAGCAGCTTGTGGGGACTAGCGGACCTGAGTGGTTACAATGAGCAGTTCTTC. The full variable domain, in which reference TRBV5-1 and TRBJ2-1 provide the parts outside the CDR3, is KAGVTQTPRYLIKTRGQQVTLSCSPISGHRSVSWYQQTPGQGLQFLFEYFSETQRNKGNFPGRFSGRQFSNSRSEMNVSTLELGDSALYLCASSLWGLADLSGYNEQFFGPGTRLTVL.

The chain couples TRBV19 to TRBJ1-4, with 10 bases that match TRBD1. The CDR3 consists of 14 residues. Germline V gene lookup returns CDR1 LNHDA and CDR2 SQIVND (reference sequence). The V and J ends lost 5 bases and 10 bases, in that order; junction bases with no gene match: 7. The CDR3 loop reads CASSFDRGPGKLFF. For the CDR3, the DNA is TGTGCCAGTAGTTTCGACAGGGGGCCGGGAAAACTGTTTTTT.

Concerning this clone itself: The junction and the germline gene differ at one end; a read error may be behind it. The chain combines TRBV2 with TRBJ2-7, with TRBD1 as a possible D gene (6 bases). This CDR3 region has 11 residues. Germline CDR1 reads SNHLY; CDR2 reads FYNNEI. The CDR3 bases are TGTGCCAGCAAAGAAGACCGGGACAAAGACTTC. Its protein product is CASKEDRDKDF.

The V and J genes are TRBV25-1 and TRBJ1-4; 7 nucleotides agree with TRBD1. J gave up 3 bases and V 3 bases, and 4 bases lay outside the gene matches. CDR3 length equals 15 residues. CDR1 is MGHDK, CDR2 SYGVNS, per germline. The chain's CDR3 is CASSDPTGPNEKLFF. CDR3 nucleotide sequence: TGTGCCAGCAGTGACCCGACAGGGCCTAATGAAAAACTGTTTTTT.

V and J are TRBV14 and TRBJ2-3; D possibly corresponds to TRBD1 (5 bases). V was pared by 4 bases and J by 5 bases, with 19 bases between. CDR3 size: 16 residues. Germline-derived CDR1 and CDR2 are SGHDN and FVKESK. The CDR3 sequence: CASSLMPGWPLDTQYF. For the CDR3, the DNA is TGTGCCAGCAGCCTGATGCCAGGGTGGCCCCTAGATACGCAGTATTTT.

This clone was seen a single time. The rearrangement links TRBV28 to TRBJ2-1; TRBD2 agrees at 9 bases. The V segment lost 1 base and the J segment 7 bases; nucleotides outside the gene matches: 5. Germline CDR1 is MDHEN and CDR2 is SYDVKM. CDR3 length: 15 amino acids. CDR3 nucleotides: TGTGCCAGCAGTTTATTGGCGGGAGGGCAAAATGAGCAGTTCTTC. It is translated as CASSLLAGGQNEQFF. Full variable domain (missing parts from reference TRBV28 and TRBJ2-1): DVKVTQSSRYLVKRTGEKVFLECVQDMDHENMFWYRQDPGLGLRLIYFSYDVKMKEKGDIPEGYSVSREKKERFSLILESASTNQTSMYLCASSLLAGGQNEQFFGPGTRLTVL.

The rearrangement joins TRBV28 to TRBJ1-5, with a tentative D call TRBD1 (6 bases). Per germline, CDR1 MDHEN and CDR2 SYDVKM. The CDR3 length is 15 residues. Deletions cut 3 bases from V and 3 bases from J, with 12 bases between. CDR3 in DNA: TGTGCCAGCAGTTTTCAGTCAGGGGTCAATCAGCCCCAGCATTTT. Amino acids: CASSFQSGVNQPQHF. The complete variable domain, with remaining parts taken from reference TRBV28 and TRBJ1-5, reads DVKVTQSSRYLVKRTGEKVFLECVQDMDHENMFWYRQDPGLGLRLIYFSYDVKMKEKGDIPEGYSVSREKKERFSLILESASTNQTSMYLCASSFQSGVNQPQHFGDGTRLSIL.

The V gene is TRBV5-1, the J gene TRBJ2-7; D is ambiguous. This CDR3 region has 15 residues. Trimming took off 0 bases at V and 0 bases at J, with 10 bases between the two ends. Germline loops: CDR1 SGHRS, CDR2 YFSETQ. CDR3 coding DNA: TGCGCCAGCAGCTTGGGTCCGCGATCCTCCTACGAGCAGTACTTC. Encoded protein: CASSLGPRSSYEQYF.

The chain couples TRBV6-1 to TRBJ2-7; no clear D. The CDR3 covers 14 residues. Germline lookup yields CDR1 MNHNS and CDR2 SASEGT. V lost 7 bases and J lost 0, with 13 bases in between. The CDR3 reads CASKVTSSSYEQYF. The CDR3 nucleotides read TGTGCCAGCAAGGTGACTTCTAGCTCCTACGAGCAGTACTTC.

The chain has TRBV5-1 and TRBJ2-1; D uncertain. The germline V and J ends were trimmed by 0 bases and 6 bases, with 4 bases remaining between them. The CDR3 contains 12 residues. In germline, CDR1 is SGHRS, CDR2 YFSETQ. Here the CDR3 DNA reads TGCGCCAGCAGCTTGGCCGGCAATGAGCAGTTCTTC. Translating it yields CASSLAGNEQFF.